These T cell receptor beta chains were read from a single sample in a study of OX40 agonist ivuxolimab in advanced cancers. The repertoire was sequenced with immunoSEQ multiplex PCR; TCRdb's copy has only in-frame clones and lacks some. This table holds tens of thousands of clones, over 75% found once. This material consisted of CD4+ or CD8+ T cells sorted from blood, taken in a trial of the OX40 agonist ivuxolimab. These receptor sequences come from an adult with an advanced solid tumor such as melanoma, head and neck, liver or kidney cancer. Both conserved end residues are part of each CDR3. A D gene is named only where the DNA matches it firmly. Size is stated for part of the rows, as once, few or many counts, or as a class when the clone is expanded.

CASSFGGEETQYF | TGTGCCAGCAGCTTCGGGGGGGAAGAGACCCAGTACTTC | . | TRBJ2-5 | TRBD2 | TRBV5-4
CASSQQTGPRLQTQYF | TGCGCCAGCAGCCAACAAACGGGCCCTCGGTTGCAGACCCAGTACTTC | . | TRBJ2-5 | . | TRBV4-1
CASSRSSGGAKDTQYF | TGTGCCAGTTCAAGGTCTAGCGGGGGGGCCAAAGATACGCAGTATTTT | . | TRBJ2-3 | TRBD2 | TRBV7-9
CASRPDRGLNSPLHF | TGTGCCAGTAGGCCCGACAGGGGGTTGAATTCACCCCTCCACTTT | once | TRBJ1-6 | TRBD1 | TRBV19
CASSNTPGQAAYGYTF | TGTGCCAGCAGCAACACACCCGGACAGGCTGCCTATGGCTACACCTTC | . | TRBJ1-2 | TRBD1 | TRBV2
CASHLRGSTDTQYF | TGCGCCAGCCACCTGCGGGGAAGCACAGATACGCAGTATTTT | . | TRBJ2-3 | . | TRBV5-1
CAISPTGGLFEQYF | TGTGCCATCAGCCCGACAGGGGGGTTGTTTGAGCAGTACTTC | . | TRBJ2-5 | TRBD1 | TRBV10-3
CASSISGGVGDTQYF | TGTGCCAGTAGTATTTCGGGTGGGGTTGGAGATACGCAGTATTTT | . | TRBJ2-3 | . | TRBV19
CASSHGELSTDTQYF | TGTGCCAGCAGCCACGGGGAATTGAGCACAGATACGCAGTATTTT | . | TRBJ2-3 | . | TRBV5-4
CASSYRGPSYEQYF | TGTGCCAGCTCCTACAGGGGCCCTTCCTACGAGCAGTACTTC | . | TRBJ2-7 | TRBD1 | TRBV6-5
CASSPTGWNTEAFF | TGTGCCAGTAGCCCGACAGGGTGGAACACTGAAGCTTTCTTT | few | TRBJ1-1 | TRBD1 | TRBV19
CAISVSTGQKNTEAFF | TGTGCCATCAGTGTTTCGACGGGACAGAAGAACACTGAAGCTTTCTTT | . | TRBJ1-1 | TRBD1 | TRBV10-3
CASSPVLAVLEGYTF | TGTGCCAGCTCACCGGTCTTGGCAGTTCTAGAGGGCTACACCTTC | . | TRBJ1-2 | . | TRBV18
CASSPMSGGVNEQFF | TGTGCCAGCTCACCCATGAGCGGGGGGGTAAATGAGCAGTTCTTC | . | TRBJ2-1 | TRBD2 | TRBV18
CASSESGTAREAFF | TGCGCCAGCAGTGAGTCGGGGACCGCCCGTGAAGCTTTCTTT | . | TRBJ1-1 | . | TRBV10-1
CASSLDGGGAYEQYF | TGTGCCAGCAGCTTGGATGGCGGCGGGGCCTACGAGCAGTACTTC | . | TRBJ2-7 | . | TRBV5-5
CASSLGSGGFSYNEQFF | TGTGCCAGCAGCTTAGGTAGCGGGGGTTTCTCCTACAATGAGCAGTTCTTC | once | TRBJ2-1 | TRBD2 | TRBV7-2
CASSIIGHTGGSTEAFF | TGTGCCAGTAGTATTATCGGACACACAGGGGGGAGCACTGAAGCTTTCTTT | . | TRBJ1-1 | TRBD1 | TRBV19
CASSLEGGRPDTQYF | TGTGCCAGCAGCTTAGAAGGGGGGCGCCCAGATACGCAGTATTTT | once | TRBJ2-3 | . | TRBV7-2
CASRTDRAGNTIYF | TGTGCCAGCAGAACCGACAGGGCTGGAAACACCATATATTTT | . | TRBJ1-3 | TRBD1 | TRBV6-6